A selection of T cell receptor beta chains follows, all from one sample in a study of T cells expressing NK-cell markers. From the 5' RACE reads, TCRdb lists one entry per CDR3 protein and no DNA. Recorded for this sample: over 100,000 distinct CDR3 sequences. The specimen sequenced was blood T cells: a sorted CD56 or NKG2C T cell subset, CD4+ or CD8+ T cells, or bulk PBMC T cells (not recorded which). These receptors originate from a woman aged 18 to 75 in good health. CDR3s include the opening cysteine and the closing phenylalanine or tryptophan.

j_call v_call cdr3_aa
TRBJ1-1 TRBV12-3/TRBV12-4 CASSFREGAFF
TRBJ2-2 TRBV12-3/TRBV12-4 CALGHVDTGELFF
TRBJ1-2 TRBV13 CASSLGVSQPRGQANYGYTF
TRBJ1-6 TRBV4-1 CASSQVGGGVSSYNSPLHF
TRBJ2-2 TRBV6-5 CASSYGLYTGELFF
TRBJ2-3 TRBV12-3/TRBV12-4 CASSLWAGGPADTQYF
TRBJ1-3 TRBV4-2 CASSQDRATGNTIYF
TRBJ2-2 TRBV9 CASSVARTGGTGELFF
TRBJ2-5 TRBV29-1 CSSPGWQTQYF
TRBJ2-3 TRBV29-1 CSVVGSRSTDTQYF
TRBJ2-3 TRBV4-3 CASSQQTSMPPTDTQYF
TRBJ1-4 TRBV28 CASSLGAGEKLFF
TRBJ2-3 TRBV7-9 CASSYGTVADTQYF
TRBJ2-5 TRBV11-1 CASSSTQETQYF
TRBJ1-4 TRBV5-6 CASSFGTVEKLFF
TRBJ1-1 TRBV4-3 CASSQDRGANTEAFF
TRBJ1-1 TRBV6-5 CASSYPGRENTEAFF
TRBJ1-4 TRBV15 CATSREYREDGKLFF
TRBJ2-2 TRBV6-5 CASSYSGQGAGELFF
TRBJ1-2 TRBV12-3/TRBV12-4 CASSTGVYGYTF
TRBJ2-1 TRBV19 CASSIGAGEVNEQFF
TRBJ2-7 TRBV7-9 CASSFTSAYEQYF
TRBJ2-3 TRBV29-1 CSAPEEQGTTDTQYF
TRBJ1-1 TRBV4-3 CASSQDFGANTEAFF
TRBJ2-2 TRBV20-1 CSARLDEYTGELFF
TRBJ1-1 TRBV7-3 CASSPGQGVTDTEAFF
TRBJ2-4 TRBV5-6 CASSLTPGQGKNIQYF
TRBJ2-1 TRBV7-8 CASSIAGTYNEQFF
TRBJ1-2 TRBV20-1 CSAPLGSGYGYTF
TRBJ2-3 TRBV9 CASSVALAWSTDTQYF
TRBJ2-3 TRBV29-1 CSVSGNPWASTDTQYF
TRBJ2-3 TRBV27 CASSYVGDTQYF
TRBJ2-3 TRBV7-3 CASSLAGQSTDTQYF
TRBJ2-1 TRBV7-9 CASSSPIDEQFF
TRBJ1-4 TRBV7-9 CASSLSATNEKLFF
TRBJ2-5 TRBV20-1 CSARDPGGPETQYF
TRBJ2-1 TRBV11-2 CASSLDYGAELYNEQFF
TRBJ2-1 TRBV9 CASSVGGRFSDEQFF
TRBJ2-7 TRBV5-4 CASSFGTETYEQYF
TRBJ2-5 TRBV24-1 CATSESGGPGKTQYF
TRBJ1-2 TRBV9 CASSVASEQEVGGYTF
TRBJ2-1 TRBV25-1 CASSDPKTGVLLNEQFF
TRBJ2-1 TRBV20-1 CSARDPLPLESHLGVSSYNEQFF
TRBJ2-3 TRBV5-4 CASSPMGGPGNTQYF
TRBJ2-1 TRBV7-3 CASSLGTGPSYNEQFF
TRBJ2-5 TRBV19 CASSITGVGKETQYF
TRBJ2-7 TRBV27 CASSLTSGSSYEQYF
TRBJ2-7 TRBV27 CASSLTPTYEQYF
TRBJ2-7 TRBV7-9 CATRTGAYEQYF
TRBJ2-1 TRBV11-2 CASSLVFFRTSGKEQFF